The entry below describes one T cell receptor beta chain. V lost 6 bases and J 5 bases, leaving 17 bases between the germline ends. In germline, CDR1 is LNHDA, CDR2 SQIVND (reference sequence). This CDR3 spans 15 amino acids. Produced via immunoSEQ multiplex PCR; TCRdb's table is partial and in-frame only. The data hold some 160,000 clones, with roughly 88% observed a single time. The source of the sample is a study of T cell responses to AZD1222 COVID-19 vaccine. Second-dose recipients at about 4 or about 12 weeks were treated as one pooled group. This TCR came from an adult who received the AZD1222 COVID-19 vaccine. The rearrangement links TRBV19 to TRBJ1-5, with D perhaps TRBD1 (6 bases). The sample here was peripheral blood, taken 28 days after the second AZD1222 dose. DNA of the CDR3: TGTGCCAGTAGCCGGGGGGGGGCGCCGGATCAGCCCCAGCATTTT. Translated: CASSRGGAPDQPQHF.